This T cell receptor (beta chain) was retrieved from a study of blood T cell repertoires in COVID-19. Study information: COVID-19 samples, acute and convalescent, were from the United States, Italy and Spain. Sample material is recorded as cDNA or gDNA derived from T cells, B-cell-depleted T cells, or PBMCs.

In the original analysis: Reference gene primer amplification in the assay estimated nucleated cell counts. Method: immunoSEQ multiplex PCR; TCRdb's copy keeps in-frame clones and lacks some. The V and J calls and clone size come from that table; D and trimming were worked out from the DNA. In the table there are about 200,000 clones, about 86% of which are singletons. This clone is a singleton in its sample. In germline, CDR1 is KGHSH, CDR2 LQKENI. This CDR3 has 15 amino acids. V lost 2 bases, J lost 0 bases, and 8 bases lay in between. The chain has TRBV18 and TRBJ1-5; D unclear. The receptor comes from a man aged 55 to 70 who had recovered from COVID-19. The sequenced sample was peripheral blood. The CDR3 reads CASSPETHSNQPQHF. CDR3 nucleotide sequence: TGTGCCAGCTCACCAGAGACACATAGCAATCAGCCCCAGCATTTT.